This TCR beta chain came from a study of control samples from healthy donors and cancer patients. Assay used: immunoSEQ multiplex PCR; TCRdb lists only in-frame clones, some missing. The table includes approximately 170,000 clones, 93% detected once. V trimming: 6 bases; J trimming: 7 bases; junction bases outside the gene matches: 14. This CDR3 spans 15 amino acids. Germline lookup yields CDR1 LNHDA and CDR2 SQIVND (reference sequence). This clonotype originated in a woman in her sixties or seventies in good health. The sample was blood. The chain joins TRBV19 to TRBJ1-2; TRBD1 matches at 7 bases. CDR3 in amino acids: CASRPLYEGAVGYTF. The CDR3 coding sequence is TGTGCCAGTAGACCCCTCTACGAGGGGGCGGTTGGCTACACCTTC.